The present entry profiles one T cell receptor beta chain with its context. Its antigen is currently not known. No base-level quality is on record; no much larger clone is a single base apart. Whole blood was collected in K2EDTA tubes by collaborating institutions according to the institutions' own protocols. Collaborator samples were shipped for TCRbeta analysis as frozen whole blood, isolated PBMCs, or DNA extracted from either sample type. The sample comes from a study of blood T cell repertoires in COVID-19 (dated by TCRdb to 2020 to 2021). At the level of the whole study: Collaborator samples came from the United States, Italy and Spain and covered acute and convalescent phases of COVID-19. The prospective study material was composed of cDNA or gDNA derived from T cells, B-cell-depleted T cells, or PBMCs. The dataset comprised deeply sampled blood TCRbeta repertoires from subjects exposed to, actively infected with, or recovered from COVID-19. The repertoires were made available in a free public database intended to serve as a resource for research on the immune response to SARS-CoV-2. The samples were drawn from two sources: the first 160 participants of the ongoing ImmuneRACE study, and some 1,300 subjects contributed by 6 global collaborators. A de-identified subject ID, COVID-19 status, age in years and sex were almost always included in the sample metadata. Where HLA class I and class II types were available, the types were taken from metadata supplied by the sample provider, not from assay-based typing. General conclusions and limits of the study: The quantity of clinical and demographic metadata differed by source and by participant and was supplied without curation.

The immunoSEQ Assay, a bias-controlled multiplex PCR, was used to amplify TCRbeta CDR3 regions from genomic DNA. Regarding the original processing steps: The number of nucleated cells in each sample was estimated from the amplification of reference gene primers within the assay. To quantify the absolute abundance of each unique TCRbeta CDR3 rearrangement, sequence reads were collapsed and filtered. For each sample, productive Simpson clonality was calculated by taking the square root of Simpson's diversity index across productive rearrangements. Sourced from immuneACCESS, this table was stored by TCRdb with only in-frame sequences that have V and J called. A share of the clones is absent; for the studies checked, an unresolved V gene accounts for under half, and the remainder has no known explanation. D and trimming were read from the DNA, whereas the V and J calls and clone size are those reported in that table. Present in this sample are tens of thousands of clones, 80% to 85% of which were seen just once. Of the sample, approximately 25% falls within the top ten clones.

The sequencing input was peripheral blood. This receptor was obtained from a human donor in a cohort sampled during active COVID-19.

The CDR3 region has the sequence CASSFDRYGYTF. The DNA sequence is TGTGCCAGCAGTTTCGACAGGTATGGCTACACCTTC. The sequence links TRBV5-4 to TRBJ1-2; TRBD1 is possibly the D segment (6 matching bases). The germline V gene (reference sequence) supplies CDR1 SGHNT and CDR2 YYREEE. There are 12 amino acids in the CDR3, from cysteine to phenylalanine inclusive. CDR3 DNA is the only sequence kept; it has 36 bases, read in frame from the first base. V and J lose 5 bases and 5 bases, and a span of 10 bases separates them.